The source of this TCR beta chain is a study of T cells after yellow fever vaccination. Findings and caveats of the study: Clones that expanded after primary vaccination mostly reappeared after the booster (just under 98% CD4, roughly 90% CD8). Compared with primary, the secondary response was weaker and peaked at day 5, not 15. Bulk-population clonotypes that are abundant could appear as contaminants in FACS-sorted repertoires.

For TCR, cDNA came from 5'RACE template switching, which added a universal primer site and UMIs. TCRdb re-analysed the 5' RACE reads in MiXCR, keeping a single row per CDR3 protein. The table includes 400,000 to 650,000 distinct CDR3 sequences, just over 20% detected once. This clonotype has only a few counts. Its specificity is not known. Germline CDR1 DFQATT, CDR2 SNEGSKA (reference sequence). V lost 1 base and J lost 7, with 14 bases in between. CDR3 length: 14 residues. This clonotype was sampled from a man between 18 and 35 years old who received the YFV17D yellow fever vaccine. The rearrangement links TRBV20-1 to TRBJ1-5, with D tentatively TRBD1 (6 bases). The material was PBMCs, obtained around 3 weeks after the first yellow fever vaccination. CDR3 sequence (DNA): TGCAGTGCTAGAGTACAGGGCGCATCCCAGCCCCAGCATTTT. Translating gives CSARVQGASQPQHF.